A single sample is the source of the 7 T cell receptor beta chains below, sequenced in a study of T cells in localized non-small cell lung cancer. Data came from immunoSEQ multiplex PCR; TCRdb stores just in-frame clones and leaves some out. The data contain about 1,400 clones, more than 20% of them seen just once; the ten biggest clones take up 20% to 25%. The sample in question was normal lung tissue next to the tumor, obtained before any cancer treatment. The receptors here all came from a man aged 35 to 70 with stage II squamous cell lung carcinoma.

This clone has just one count. This rearrangement joins TRBV30 to TRBJ1-2; D perhaps matches TRBD1 (5 bases). The CDR3 extends over 12 amino acids. V lost 7 bases, J lost 7 bases, and 16 bases lay in between. Germline V gene data show CDR1 as GTSNPN and CDR2 as SVGIG (reference sequence). The CDR3 protein is CAFTRGVGGYTF. The CDR3 DNA reads TGTGCCTTTACTAGGGGCGTAGGTGGCTACACCTTC.

The chain recombines TRBV30 with TRBJ1-2, with 8 bases that match TRBD1. Germline-derived CDR1 and CDR2 are GTSNPN and SVGIG (reference sequence). The CDR3 spans 15 residues. V gave up 5 bases and J gave up 3 bases; unmatched junction bases: 11. Here the CDR3 reads CAWGKTGVIHYGYTF. CDR3 nucleotides: TGTGCCTGGGGGAAGACAGGGGTAATCCACTATGGCTACACCTTC.

This clone was seen only a few times. The CDR3 DNA reads TGTGCCAGCAGCCCGGCCCGGGGGGGAAACACTGAAGCTTTCTTT. This codes for CASSPARGGNTEAFF. This sequence joins TRBV11-3 and TRBJ1-1; D is possibly TRBD1 (5 bases). Germline lookup yields CDR1 SGHNT and CDR2 YENEEA. Trimming removed 5 bases at V and 2 bases at J, with 15 bases between. This CDR3 is 15 amino acids long.

J is TRBJ2-2 and V is TRBV6-8, with D perhaps TRBD1 (5 bases). The V end was cut by 2 bases, the J end by 6 bases, with 7 bases between. Germline V gene data show CDR1 as MNHGY and CDR2 as SAAAGT. This CDR3 comprises 13 residues. This CDR3 is CASSYQGAGELFF. For the CDR3, the DNA is TGTGCCAGCAGTTACCAGGGCGCCGGGGAGCTGTTTTTT.

This chain joins TRBV19 and TRBJ2-4; 8 bases fit TRBD1. V lost 1 base to trimming and J lost 3 bases; unmatched junction nucleotides: 8. Germline values: CDR1 LNHDA, CDR2 SQIVND (reference sequence). The CDR3 consists of 17 residues. The CDR3 DNA reads as TGTGCCAGTAGTATAGCGGCACAGGGGGGAGGCAAAAACATTCAGTACTTC. This encodes CASSIAAQGGGKNIQYF.

CDR3 in DNA: TGTGCCAGCAGTATGGACAGGATCACCGGGGAGCTGTTTTTT. Residues: CASSMDRITGELFF. The chain combines TRBV28 with TRBJ2-2, with TRBD1 matching over 7 bases. The J segment lost 4 bases and the V segment lost 5 bases, leaving 4 bases of the junction unmatched. The CDR3 is made up of 14 amino acids. The germline V gene encodes CDR1 MDHEN and CDR2 SYDVKM.

This clone is judged large (0.1 to 1%). The V and J genes are TRBV19 and TRBJ1-1, with 7 bases matching TRBD1. The length of the CDR3 is 12 residues. With 5 bases clipped from V and 8 bases from J, the junction kept 5 bases outside the gene matches. Germline-derived CDR1 and CDR2 are LNHDA and SQIVND (reference sequence). CDR3 in amino acids: CASSERTGEAFF. The CDR3, as DNA: TGTGCCAGTAGTGAGAGGACAGGCGAAGCTTTCTTT. Filled out from reference TRBV19 and TRBJ1-1, the complete variable domain reads DGGITQSPKYLFRKEGQNVTLSCEQNLNHDAMYWYRQDPGQGLRLIYYSQIVNDFQKGDIAEGYSVSREKKESFPLTVTSAQKNPTAFYLCASSERTGEAFFGQGTRLTVV.